The 29 T cell receptor beta chains presented below share a single source sample, sequenced in a study of T cells after yellow fever vaccination. TCRdb used MiXCR to reprocess the 5' RACE reads, holding one entry per CDR3 protein. The sample has about 580,000 distinct CDR3 sequences; 17% are singletons. The material was PBMCs, obtained less than 6 days after the first yellow fever vaccination. These receptors came from a man younger than 35 who received the YFV17D yellow fever vaccine.

This clonotype was seen at least ten times. The rearrangement joins TRBV4-1 to TRBJ2-3; a possible D gene is TRBD2 (6 bases). The germline gives CDR1 MGHRA, CDR2 YSYEKL. The CDR3 is made up of 14 amino acids. Deletions cut 1 base from V and 4 bases from J, with 9 bases between. The CDR3 bases are TGCGCCAGCAGCCAAGGCCCGGGGGCAGATACGCAGTATTTT. Translating it yields CASSQGPGADTQYF.

This chain joins TRBV7-2 and TRBJ2-7, with TRBD1 matching over 8 bases. V lost 4 bases to trimming and J lost 3 bases; unmatched junction nucleotides: 8. The germline V gene has CDR1 SGHTA and CDR2 FQGNSA. The CDR3 contains 15 residues. As DNA, the CDR3 is TGTGCCAGCAGCTACTCCGGGACAGGCCTCTACGAGCAGTACTTC. Its protein is CASSYSGTGLYEQYF.

The CDR3 bases are TGTGCCAGCAGCGTGACAGGGACCCTGAACACTGAAGCTTTCTTT. It is translated as CASSVTGTLNTEAFF. V usage is TRBV9 and J usage is TRBJ1-1, with TRBD1 identical over 7 bases. The CDR3 loop spans 15 amino acids. Germline CDR1 is SGDLS and CDR2 is YYNGEE. V gave up 2 bases and J gave up 0 bases; unmatched junction bases: 4.

This chain uses TRBV12-3 or TRBV12-4 with TRBJ1-4, with D possibly matching TRBD1 (5 bases). Trimming left V 4 bases short and J 3 bases short, with 12 bases between. The CDR3 loop spans 15 amino acids. CDR3 in amino acids: CASSSQTEPNEKLFF. CDR3 DNA: TGTGCCAGCAGTTCACAGACAGAGCCTAATGAAAAACTGTTTTTT.

This chain uses TRBV4-2 with TRBJ1-3; 7 bases agree with TRBD1. Germline V gene data show CDR1 as LGHNA and CDR2 as YNFKEQ. The CDR3 runs 16 residues. Trimming took 3 bases from V and 3 from J; bases not matched to a gene: 8. The CDR3 nucleotides are TGTGCCAGCAGCCATCTTACAGGGGAACGTGGAAACACCATATATTTT. This sequence encodes CASSHLTGERGNTIYF.

This clonotype was found a few times. The V call is TRBV7-2, the J call TRBJ2-1; D unclear. Trimming pared 1 base from V and 5 bases from J, leaving 9 bases between. The CDR3 consists of 14 residues. CDR1 is SGHTA and CDR2 is FQGNSA in the germline V gene. As DNA, the CDR3 is TGTGCCAGCAGCTTAGGCGGCCGAAACAATGAGCAGTTCTTC. Protein product: CASSLGGRNNEQFF.

The CDR3 region is CASSYIQSGGYTF. The CDR3 region has the DNA TGTGCCAGCAGTTACATTCAGTCCGGGGGCTACACCTTC. This chain uses TRBV6-6 with TRBJ1-2, with D uncertain. Trimming pared 2 bases from V and 8 bases from J, leaving 12 bases between. Germline V lookup: CDR1 MNHNY, CDR2 SVGAGI (reference sequence). The CDR3 loop spans 13 amino acids.

The chain carries TRBV6-2 or TRBV6-3 and TRBJ2-7; D may be TRBD1 (6 bases). Germline V CDR1 and CDR2: MNHEY, SVGEGT. Trimming shortened V by 6 bases and J by 2 bases, and 14 bases separated the two germline ends. The length of the CDR3 is 14 residues. DNA for the CDR3: TGTGCCAGCAGCAACGGACAGTTTACCTACGAGCAGTACGTC. This codes for CASSNGQFTYEQYV.

The sample holds a few counts of this clonotype. The chain is built from TRBV7-8 and TRBJ1-1; possible D gene TRBD1, 6 bases. From germline, CDR1 is SGHVS and CDR2 FQNEAQ. The ends were cut back, 5 bases at V and 1 base at J, with 14 bases in the middle. The CDR3 length is 15 residues. The CDR3 region has the DNA TGTGCCAGCAGCCCGACTTGGGGGGCGAACACTGAAGCTTTCTTT. Amino acids: CASSPTWGANTEAFF.

This clonotype was seen a handful of times. The CDR3 coding sequence is TGTGCCACCAGCAGAGATTCCGTACGAAGTCAGCCCCAGCATTTT. Translation: CATSRDSVRSQPQHF. The chain couples TRBV15 to TRBJ1-5; D is ambiguous. Germline V gives CDR1 LNHNV, CDR2 YYDKDF (reference sequence). The CDR3 totals 15 residues. V was clipped by 0 bases and J by 6 bases, with 12 bases between them.

Here the CDR3 reads CASSLWAPGAGELFF. Here the CDR3 DNA reads TGTGCCAGCAGTTTATGGGCACCGGGGGCCGGGGAGCTGTTTTTT. The rearrangement uses TRBV28 and TRBJ2-2; tentative D call: TRBD2 (6 bases). Trimming took 0 bases from V and 6 from J, leaving 11 bases between them. The CDR3 runs to 15 residues. Germline CDR1 MDHEN, CDR2 SYDVKM.

The chain joins TRBV2 to TRBJ2-1, with D uncertain. The germline V gene has CDR1 SNHLY and CDR2 FYNNEI. The V and J ends lost 3 bases and 6 bases respectively, with 15 bases between them. This CDR3 has 15 amino acids. CDR3: CASSEAGMDSNEQFF. CDR3 DNA sequence: TGTGCCAGCAGTGAGGCAGGCATGGATAGCAATGAGCAGTTCTTC.

This clonotype was found a few times. The J gene is TRBJ2-7, the V gene TRBV6-2 or TRBV6-3; 9 bases are a match to TRBD1. Losses at the gene ends were 0 bases for V and 0 bases for J; bases not matched to a gene: 9. CDR3 size: 18 residues. Germline loops: CDR1 MNHEY, CDR2 SVGEGT. In nucleotides, the CDR3 is TGTGCCAGCAGTTACTCGATACGGGACAGGGAAGGCTCCTACGAGCAGTACGTC. Encoded protein: CASSYSIRDREGSYEQYV.

This clonotype has more than one count but fewer than ten. This chain joins TRBV7-3 and TRBJ2-2, with D maybe TRBD2 (7 bases). The CDR3 contains 12 residues. Germline CDR1 reads SGHTA; CDR2 reads FQGTGA. V lost 8 bases and J 4 bases, leaving 8 bases between the germline ends. The CDR3: CASAGATGELFF. CDR3 sequence (DNA): TGTGCCAGCGCGGGGGCCACCGGGGAGCTGTTTTTT. The full variable domain, its missing parts supplied by reference TRBV7-3 and TRBJ2-2, is GAGVSQTPSNKVTEKGKYVELRCDPISGHTALYWYRQSLGQGPEFLIYFQGTGAADDSGLPNDRFFAVRPEGSVSTLKIQRTERGDSAVYLCASAGATGELFFGEGSRLTVL.

There are many counts of this clonotype. The chain uses TRBV20-1 and TRBJ2-7; D ambiguous. V was clipped by 0 bases and J by 5 bases, with 17 bases between them. Germline loops: CDR1 DFQATT, CDR2 SNEGSKA (reference sequence). CDR3 length: 15 amino acids. CDR3 sequence (DNA): TGCAGTGCTAGAGATTATGGCAGGCAATGGGACGAGCAGTACTTC. This translates into CSARDYGRQWDEQYF.

This clonotype has at least ten counts. V usage is TRBV7-2 and J usage is TRBJ2-3, with D perhaps TRBD2 (6 bases). V lost 5 bases and J 4 bases, leaving 7 bases between the germline ends. The CDR3 runs 12 residues. In germline, CDR1 is SGHTA, CDR2 FQGNSA. Here the CDR3 DNA reads TGTGCCAGCAGCCGACTAGCAGATACGCAGTATTTT. Protein product: CASSRLADTQYF. Full variable domain (rest looked up from reference TRBV7-2 and TRBJ2-3): GAGVSQSPSNKVTEKGKDVELRCDPISGHTALYWYRQSLGQGLEFLIYFQGNSAPDKSGLPSDRFSAERTGGSVSTLTIQRTQQEDSAVYLCASSRLADTQYFGPGTRLTVL.

This clonotype was seen only a few times. The DNA of the CDR3 is TGCAGCGACCGAGGACAGCGCTCCTACAATGAGCAGTTCTTC. This encodes CSDRGQRSYNEQFF. The chain is built from TRBV29-1 and TRBJ2-1; weak D call: TRBD1 (6 bases). There are 14 residues in the CDR3. Deletions cut 7 bases from V and 0 bases from J, with 13 bases between. Per germline, CDR1 SQVTM and CDR2 ANQGSEA.

This chain joins TRBV7-2 and TRBJ2-3; D might be TRBD1 (5 bases). The germline V gene encodes CDR1 SGHTA and CDR2 FQGNSA. This CDR3 contains 15 residues. Trimming stripped 1 base from V and 4 bases from J, with 12 bases between. DNA for the CDR3: TGTGCCAGCAGCTTAGACCCAGGGTGGGCAGATACGCAGTATTTT. It translates to CASSLDPGWADTQYF.

The chain is built from TRBV28 and TRBJ2-3; 7 nucleotides match TRBD1. Germline CDR1 and CDR2: MDHEN and SYDVKM. There are 17 residues in the CDR3. J was trimmed by 2 bases and V by 4 bases; bases with no gene match: 12. CDR3: CASSSTGQVSLTDTQYF. CDR3 in DNA: TGTGCCAGCAGTTCCACCGGACAGGTTTCCCTCACAGATACGCAGTATTTT.

This clonotype was seen a few times. The chain couples TRBV4-3 to TRBJ2-5; 9 positions match TRBD2. V dropped 1 base and J dropped 2; count of bases not matched to a gene: 8. This CDR3 spans 17 amino acids. The germline V gene has CDR1 LGHNA and CDR2 YSLEER. CDR3 sequence (DNA): TGCGCCAGCAGCCAAGGCAATAGCGGGGGTCCTCAAGAGACCCAGTACTTC. Translation gives CASSQGNSGGPQETQYF.

The chain is built from TRBV30 and TRBJ1-2; a possible D gene is TRBD1 (5 bases). With 5 bases removed from V and 8 bases from J, the gap between germline ends came to 9 bases. Germline V gene sequence: CDR1 GTSNPN, CDR2 SVGIG (reference sequence). The CDR3 runs to 10 residues. CDR3 protein: CAWGTVGYTF. In DNA form, the CDR3 reads TGTGCCTGGGGGACGGTAGGCTACACCTTC.

The chain links TRBV28 to TRBJ2-5; 8 nucleotides line up with TRBD1. This CDR3 contains 15 residues. The ends lost 8 bases at V and 5 bases at J; junction bases unmatched: 13. Germline V gene sequence: CDR1 MDHEN, CDR2 SYDVKM. CDR3: CASGGQEPIRETQYF. Written as DNA, the CDR3 is TGTGCCAGCGGGGGACAGGAACCCATTCGGGAGACCCAGTACTTC.

A few counts support this clonotype. V is TRBV18 and J is TRBJ1-5; D not certain. V was trimmed by 3 bases and J by 3 bases, leaving 12 bases between them. Germline V gives CDR1 KGHSH, CDR2 LQKENI. The CDR3 contains 15 residues. The CDR3 spells CASSPSRQVNQPQHF. The CDR3 nucleotides are TGTGCCAGCTCACCTTCAAGGCAAGTCAATCAGCCCCAGCATTTT.

This chain uses TRBV4-2 with TRBJ2-7; TRBD1 or TRBD2 may be the D gene (5 bases each). Germline CDR1 LGHNA, CDR2 YNFKEQ. The length of the CDR3 is 14 residues. The V gene lost 2 bases and the J gene lost 7 bases, with 15 bases spanning the gap. The CDR3 nucleotides are TGTGCCAGCAGCCAACTTCGAGGGGAAGCGGAGCAGTACTTC. Its protein product is CASSQLRGEAEQYF.

This chain joins TRBV3-1 and TRBJ2-3, with 8 positions matching TRBD2. The trim removed 1 base at V and 3 bases at J, leaving 3 bases unmatched. Germline lookup yields CDR1 LGHDT and CDR2 YNNKEL (reference sequence). CDR3 length: 15 residues. CDR3 bases: TGTGCCAGCAGCCAAGGCGGGGGGAGAACAGATACGCAGTATTTT. Amino acid sequence: CASSQGGGRTDTQYF.

This chain uses TRBV5-1 with TRBJ2-4; D perhaps matches TRBD1 (5 bases). The germline gives CDR1 SGHRS, CDR2 YFSETQ. V gave up 0 bases and J gave up 7 bases, with 14 bases separating them. This CDR3 region has 15 residues. CDR3 sequence reads: CASSLALGQGNIQYF. The CDR3 DNA is TGCGCCAGCAGCTTGGCCCTAGGACAAGGGAACATTCAGTACTTC.

This clonotype was seen ten or more times. The chain employs TRBV6-5 and TRBJ2-5, with TRBD1 identical over 8 bases. This CDR3 has 14 amino acids. Germline values: CDR1 MNHEY, CDR2 SVGAGI. The J segment lost 4 bases and the V segment lost 5 bases, leaving 6 bases of the junction unmatched. CDR3 loop: CASSTRQGRETQYF. CDR3 nucleotides: TGTGCCAGCAGTACTCGACAGGGGCGAGAGACCCAGTACTTC.

The rearrangement uses TRBV5-1 and TRBJ1-1, with 8 bases matching TRBD1. The CDR3 has 15 amino acids. The germline V gene has CDR1 SGHRS and CDR2 YFSETQ. Unmatched junction bases numbered 5, after V lost 4 bases and J lost 0 bases. This chain's CDR3 is CASSQQGGMNTEAFF. The CDR3 DNA follows: TGCGCCAGCAGCCAACAGGGGGGAATGAACACTGAAGCTTTCTTT.

V usage is TRBV20-1 and J usage is TRBJ2-7, with TRBD1 matching 7 bases. This CDR3 has 11 amino acids. Trimming took 6 bases from V and 1 from J; bases not matched to a gene: 0. CDR1 and CDR2 (germline): DFQATT, SNEGSKA (reference sequence). The CDR3 here is CSAQGSYEQYF. The CDR3 bases are TGCAGTGCACAGGGGTCCTACGAGCAGTACTTC.